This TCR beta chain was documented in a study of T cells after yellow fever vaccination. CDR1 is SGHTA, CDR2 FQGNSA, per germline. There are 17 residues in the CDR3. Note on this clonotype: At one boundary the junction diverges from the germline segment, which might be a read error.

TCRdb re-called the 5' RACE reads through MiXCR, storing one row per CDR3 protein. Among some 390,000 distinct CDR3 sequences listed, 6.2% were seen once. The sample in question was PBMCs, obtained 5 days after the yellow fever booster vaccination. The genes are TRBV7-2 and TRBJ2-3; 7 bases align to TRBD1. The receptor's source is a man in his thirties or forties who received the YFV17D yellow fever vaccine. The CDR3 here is CASSDTGTAVGADRQYF. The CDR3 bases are TGTGCCAGCAGCGACACCGGGACAGCTGTAGGCGCAGATAGGCAGTATTTT.